This is a list of T cell receptor beta chains from one sample in a study of T-cell memory formation after mild COVID-19. Using its own MiXCR run on the 5' RACE reads, TCRdb lists one record per CDR3 protein. The sample consists of just over 400,000 distinct CDR3 sequences, 23% of them appearing once. Sequencing input: PBMCs or a T cell subset sorted from them (not recorded which). These receptors were obtained from an adult woman who had mild COVID-19 (a few samples of this study predate the infection). Cell type and time point are not known. CDR3s include the opening cysteine and the closing phenylalanine or tryptophan.

V gene,CDR3 protein
TRBV15,CATSRVGERDEQYF
TRBV11-2,CASSGTSGGMPNEQYF
TRBV7-3,CASSLTNANTGELFF
TRBV12-3/TRBV12-4,CASSLQGIPQETQYF
TRBV24-1,CATSFPALAGGPPDTQYF
TRBV24-1,CATSGPSGRYEQYF
TRBV2,CASSEWGGSYEQYF
TRBV7-6,CASSLDSGQGHPLYMNTEAFF
TRBV7-9,CASSDGTGLTEAFF
TRBV5-1,CASSRGPNEKLFF
TRBV6-1,CASSEDLPWYTEAFF
TRBV12-3/TRBV12-4,CASSLGLSGQGAYEQYF
TRBV20-1,CSARGPGGNTEAFF
TRBV15,CATSRDGTLSSYNEQFF
TRBV7-2,CASSLAGTGLTNYGYTF
TRBV7-3,CASSPHGAFPNYGYTF